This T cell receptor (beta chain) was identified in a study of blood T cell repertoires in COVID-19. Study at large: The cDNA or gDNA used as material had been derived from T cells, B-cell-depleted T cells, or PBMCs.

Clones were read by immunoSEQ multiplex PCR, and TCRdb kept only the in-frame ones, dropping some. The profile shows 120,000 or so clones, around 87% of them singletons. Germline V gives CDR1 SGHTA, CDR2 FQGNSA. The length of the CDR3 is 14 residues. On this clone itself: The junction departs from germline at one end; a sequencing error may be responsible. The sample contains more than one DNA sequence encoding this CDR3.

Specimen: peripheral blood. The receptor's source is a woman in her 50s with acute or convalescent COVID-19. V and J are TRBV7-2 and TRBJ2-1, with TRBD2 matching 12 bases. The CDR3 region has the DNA TGTGCCAGCAGCCTAGCGGGGGGGTACAATGAGCAGTTCTTC. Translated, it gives CASSLAGGYNEQFF.